This T cell receptor beta chain was found in a study of memory CD4+ T cells and cytomegalovirus serostatus. Across the whole study: Of the healthy Belgian adults, 9 were CMV seropositive and around 22 seronegative. Study-wide findings and caveats: Of roughly 180 reported CMV TCRbeta sequences, roughly 70 were found in memory CD4+ repertoires.

The repertoire was sequenced with immunoSEQ multiplex PCR; TCRdb's copy has only in-frame clones and lacks some. This table holds 60,000 to 70,000 clones, about 70% found once. The CDR3 extends over 13 amino acids. V dropped 5 bases and J dropped 3; count of bases not matched to a gene: 3. The germline V gene has CDR1 SGHTA and CDR2 FQGTGA. About this clone: No antigen is known for it.

Single viable CD3+CD4+CD8-CD45RO+ cells were sorted as the memory CD4+ T cells. The sequenced material came from memory CD4+ T cells from blood. This rearrangement joins TRBV7-3 to TRBJ1-2; TRBD1 matches 7 bases. The receptor was derived from an adult in good health and CMV-seropositive. The CDR3 coding sequence is TGTGCCAGCAGCCCCGGACAGGACTATGGCTACACCTTC. Translated: CASSPGQDYGYTF.